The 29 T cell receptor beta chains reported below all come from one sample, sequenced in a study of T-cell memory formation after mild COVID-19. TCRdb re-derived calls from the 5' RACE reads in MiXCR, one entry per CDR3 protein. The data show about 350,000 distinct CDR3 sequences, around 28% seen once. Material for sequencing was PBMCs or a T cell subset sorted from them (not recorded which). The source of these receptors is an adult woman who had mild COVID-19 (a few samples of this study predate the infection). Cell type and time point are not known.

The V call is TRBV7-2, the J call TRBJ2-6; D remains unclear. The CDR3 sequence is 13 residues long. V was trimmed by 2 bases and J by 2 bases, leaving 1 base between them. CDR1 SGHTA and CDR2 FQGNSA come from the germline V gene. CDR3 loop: CASSLTGANVLTF. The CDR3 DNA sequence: TGTGCCAGCAGCTTAACTGGGGCCAACGTCCTGACTTTC.

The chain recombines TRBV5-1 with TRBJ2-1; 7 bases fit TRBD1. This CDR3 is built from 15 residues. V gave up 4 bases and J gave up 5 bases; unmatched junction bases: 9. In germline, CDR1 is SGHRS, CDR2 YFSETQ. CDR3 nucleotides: TGCGCCAGCAGCCCGAAAGGGGGCATCGACAATGAGCAGTTCTTC. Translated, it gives CASSPKGGIDNEQFF.

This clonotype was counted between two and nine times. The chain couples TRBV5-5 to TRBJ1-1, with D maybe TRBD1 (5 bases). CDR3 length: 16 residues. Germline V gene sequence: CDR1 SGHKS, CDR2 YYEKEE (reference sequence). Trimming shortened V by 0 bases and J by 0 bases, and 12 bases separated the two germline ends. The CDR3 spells CASSLVGRQMNTEAFF. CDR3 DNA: TGTGCCAGCAGCTTGGTGGGGCGGCAGATGAACACTGAAGCTTTCTTT. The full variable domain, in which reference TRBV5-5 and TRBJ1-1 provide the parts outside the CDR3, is DAGVTQSPTHLIKTRGQQVTLRCSPISGHKSVSWYQQVLGQGPQFIFQYYEKEERGRGNFPDRFSARQFPNYSSELNVNALLLGDSALYLCASSLVGRQMNTEAFFGQGTRLTVV.

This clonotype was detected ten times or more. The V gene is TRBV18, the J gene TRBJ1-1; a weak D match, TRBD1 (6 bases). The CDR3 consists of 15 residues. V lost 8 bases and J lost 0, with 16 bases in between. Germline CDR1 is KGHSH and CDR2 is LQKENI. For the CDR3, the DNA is TGTGCCAGCAGCCCACAGACAGGATTGAACACTGAAGCTTTCTTT. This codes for CASSPQTGLNTEAFF.

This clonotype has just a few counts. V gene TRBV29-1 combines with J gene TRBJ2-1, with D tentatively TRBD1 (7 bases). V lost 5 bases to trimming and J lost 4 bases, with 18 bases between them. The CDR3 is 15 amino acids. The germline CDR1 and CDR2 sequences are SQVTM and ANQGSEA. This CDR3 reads CSVRSGDSLYNEQFF. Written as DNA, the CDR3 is TGCAGCGTTAGGTCGGGGGACAGCTTATACAATGAGCAGTTCTTC.

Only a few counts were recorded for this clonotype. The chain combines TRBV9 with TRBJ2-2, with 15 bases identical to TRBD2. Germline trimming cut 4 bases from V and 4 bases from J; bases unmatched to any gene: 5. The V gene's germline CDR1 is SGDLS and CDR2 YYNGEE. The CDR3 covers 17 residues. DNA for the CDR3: TGTGCCAGCAGCCCGGGACTAGCGGGAGGAACCACCGGGGAGCTGTTTTTT. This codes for CASSPGLAGGTTGELFF. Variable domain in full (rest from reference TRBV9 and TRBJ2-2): DSGVTQTPKHLITATGQRVTLRCSPRSGDLSVYWYQQSLDQGLQFLIQYYNGEERAKGNILERFSAQQFPDLHSELNLSSLELGDSALYFCASSPGLAGGTTGELFFGEGSRLTVL.

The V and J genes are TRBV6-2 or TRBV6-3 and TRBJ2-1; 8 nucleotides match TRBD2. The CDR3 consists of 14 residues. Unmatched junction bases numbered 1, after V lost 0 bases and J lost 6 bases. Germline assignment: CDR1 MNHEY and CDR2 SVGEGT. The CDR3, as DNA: TGTGCCAGCAGTTACTCAGGGACTAGCAATGAGCAGTTCTTC. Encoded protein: CASSYSGTSNEQFF.

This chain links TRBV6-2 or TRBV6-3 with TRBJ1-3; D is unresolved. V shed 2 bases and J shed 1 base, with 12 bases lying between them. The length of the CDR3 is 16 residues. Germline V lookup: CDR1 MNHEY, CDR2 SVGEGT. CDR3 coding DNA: TGTGCCAGCAGTTACGAACACCCGAGGTCTGGAAACACCATATATTTT. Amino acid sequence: CASSYEHPRSGNTIYF.

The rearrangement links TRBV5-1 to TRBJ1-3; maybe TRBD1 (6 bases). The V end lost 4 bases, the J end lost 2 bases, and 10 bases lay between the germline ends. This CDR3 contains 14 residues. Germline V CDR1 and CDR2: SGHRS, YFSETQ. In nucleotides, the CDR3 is TGCGCCAGCAGCCGGACAGCTACTGGAAACACCATATATTTT. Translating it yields CASSRTATGNTIYF. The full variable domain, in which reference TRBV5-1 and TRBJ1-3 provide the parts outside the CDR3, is KAGVTQTPRYLIKTRGQQVTLSCSPISGHRSVSWYQQTPGQGLQFLFEYFSETQRNKGNFPGRFSGRQFSNSRSEMNVSTLELGDSALYLCASSRTATGNTIYFGEGSWLTVV.

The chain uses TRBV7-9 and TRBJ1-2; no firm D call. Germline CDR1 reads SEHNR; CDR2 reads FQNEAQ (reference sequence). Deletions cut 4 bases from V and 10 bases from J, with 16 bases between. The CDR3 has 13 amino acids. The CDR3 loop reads CASSSRQRADYTF. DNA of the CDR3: TGTGCCAGCAGCTCCCGTCAACGGGCTGACTACACCTTC.

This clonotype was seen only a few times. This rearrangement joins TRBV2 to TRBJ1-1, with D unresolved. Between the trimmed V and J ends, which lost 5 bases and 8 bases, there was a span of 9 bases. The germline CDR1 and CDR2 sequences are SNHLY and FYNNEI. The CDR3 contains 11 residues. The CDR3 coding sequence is TGTGCCAGCAGTCTGGCAGCCGAAGCTTTCTTT. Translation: CASSLAAEAFF.

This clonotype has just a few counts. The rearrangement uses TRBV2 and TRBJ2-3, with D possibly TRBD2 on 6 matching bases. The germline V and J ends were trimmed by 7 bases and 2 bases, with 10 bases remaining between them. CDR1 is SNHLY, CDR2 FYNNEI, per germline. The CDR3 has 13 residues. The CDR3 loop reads CASTRGVTDTQYF. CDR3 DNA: TGTGCCAGCACGCGGGGAGTCACAGATACGCAGTATTTT.

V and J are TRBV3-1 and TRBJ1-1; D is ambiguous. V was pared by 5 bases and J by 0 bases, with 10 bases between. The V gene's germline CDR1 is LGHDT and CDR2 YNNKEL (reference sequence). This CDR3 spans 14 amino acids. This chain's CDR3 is CASSSGPMNTEAFF. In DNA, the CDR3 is TGTGCCAGCAGCTCCGGACCCATGAACACTGAAGCTTTCTTT.

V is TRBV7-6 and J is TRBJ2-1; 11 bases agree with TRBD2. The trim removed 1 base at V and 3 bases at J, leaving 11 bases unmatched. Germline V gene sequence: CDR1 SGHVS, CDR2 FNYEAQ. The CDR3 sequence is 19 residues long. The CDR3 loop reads CASSLVPSGGPRIYNEQFF. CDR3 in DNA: TGTGCCAGCAGCTTAGTCCCTAGCGGGGGGCCCAGGATCTACAATGAGCAGTTCTTC. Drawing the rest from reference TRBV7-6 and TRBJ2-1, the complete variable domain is GAGVSQSPRYKVTKRGQDVALRCDPISGHVSLYWYRQALGQGPEFLTYFNYEAQQDKSGLPNDRFSAERPEGSISTLTIQRTEQRDSAMYRCASSLVPSGGPRIYNEQFFGPGTRLTVL.

CDR3 sequence: CASSLAGQGGAFF. The CDR3 DNA reads TGTGCCAGCAGCTTAGCGGGACAGGGTGGTGCTTTCTTT. The chain couples TRBV7-9 to TRBJ1-1, with TRBD1 matching over 9 bases. This CDR3 has 13 residues. Germline values: CDR1 SEHNR, CDR2 FQNEAQ (reference sequence). The J segment lost 11 bases and the V segment lost 0 bases, leaving 4 bases of the junction unmatched.

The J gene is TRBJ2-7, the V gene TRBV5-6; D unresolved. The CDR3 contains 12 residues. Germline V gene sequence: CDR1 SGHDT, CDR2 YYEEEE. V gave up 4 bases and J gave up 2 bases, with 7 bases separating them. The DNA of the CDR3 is TGTGCCAGCAGCGGCCCGCCCTACGAGCAGTACTTC. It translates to CASSGPPYEQYF.

The CDR3 coding sequence is TGTGCCAGCAGTCTCCAAGCGGGGGGGCTAGCAGATACGCAGTATTTT. Its translation: CASSLQAGGLADTQYF. J is TRBJ2-3 and V is TRBV6-5; 10 bases map to TRBD2. This CDR3 has 16 residues. The ends lost 5 bases at V and 4 bases at J; junction bases unmatched: 9. Germline-derived CDR1 and CDR2 are MNHEY and SVGAGI.

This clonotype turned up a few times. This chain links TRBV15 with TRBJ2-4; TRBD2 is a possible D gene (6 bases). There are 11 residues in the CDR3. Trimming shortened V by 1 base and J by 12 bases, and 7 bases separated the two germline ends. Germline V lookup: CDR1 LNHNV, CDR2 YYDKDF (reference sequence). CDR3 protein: CATSRGTTQYF. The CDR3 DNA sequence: TGTGCCACCAGCAGAGGGACTACTCAGTACTTC.

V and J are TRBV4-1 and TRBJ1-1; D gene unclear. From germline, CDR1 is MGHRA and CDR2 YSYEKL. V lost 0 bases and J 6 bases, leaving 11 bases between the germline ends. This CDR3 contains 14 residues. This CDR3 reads CASSQEEGWAEAFF. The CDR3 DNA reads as TGCGCCAGCAGCCAAGAAGAGGGTTGGGCTGAAGCTTTCTTT.

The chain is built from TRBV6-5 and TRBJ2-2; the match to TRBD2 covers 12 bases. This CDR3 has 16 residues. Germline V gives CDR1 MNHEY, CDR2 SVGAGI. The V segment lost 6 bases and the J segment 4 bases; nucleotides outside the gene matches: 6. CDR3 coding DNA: TGTGCCAGCAGCCCTGGACTAGCGGGACTCACCGGGGAGCTGTTTTTT. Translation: CASSPGLAGLTGELFF.

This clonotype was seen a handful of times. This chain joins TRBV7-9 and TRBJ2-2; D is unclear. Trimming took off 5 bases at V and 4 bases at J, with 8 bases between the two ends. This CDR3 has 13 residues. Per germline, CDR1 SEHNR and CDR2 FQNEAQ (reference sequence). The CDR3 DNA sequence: TGTGCCAGCAGCGTTCTTACCACCGGGGAGCTGTTTTTT. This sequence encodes CASSVLTTGELFF.

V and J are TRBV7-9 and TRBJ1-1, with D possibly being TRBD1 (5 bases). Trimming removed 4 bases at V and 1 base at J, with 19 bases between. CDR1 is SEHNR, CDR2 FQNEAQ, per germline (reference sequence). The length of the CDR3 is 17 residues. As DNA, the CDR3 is TGTGCCAGCAGCTCACGGGGCCGGGCGGAATGGAACACTGAAGCTTTCTTT. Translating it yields CASSSRGRAEWNTEAFF.

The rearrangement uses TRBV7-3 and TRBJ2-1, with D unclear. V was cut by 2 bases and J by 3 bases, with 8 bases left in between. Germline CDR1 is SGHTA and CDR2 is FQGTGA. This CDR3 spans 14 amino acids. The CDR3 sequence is CASSLGDFYNEQFF. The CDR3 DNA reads TGTGCCAGCAGCTTAGGTGACTTCTACAATGAGCAGTTCTTC.

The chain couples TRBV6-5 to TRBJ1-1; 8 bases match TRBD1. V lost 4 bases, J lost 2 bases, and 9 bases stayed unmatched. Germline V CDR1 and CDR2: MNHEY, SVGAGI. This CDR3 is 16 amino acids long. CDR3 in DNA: TGTGCCAGCAGTTCCTACAGGGGGTATAGTAACACTGAAGCTTTCTTT. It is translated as CASSSYRGYSNTEAFF.

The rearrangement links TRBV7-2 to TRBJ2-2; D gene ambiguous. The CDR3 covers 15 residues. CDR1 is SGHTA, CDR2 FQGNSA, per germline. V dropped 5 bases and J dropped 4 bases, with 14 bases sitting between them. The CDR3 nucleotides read TGTGCCAGCAGCCTACAAGGGTATGGCACCGGGGAGCTGTTTTTT. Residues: CASSLQGYGTGELFF.

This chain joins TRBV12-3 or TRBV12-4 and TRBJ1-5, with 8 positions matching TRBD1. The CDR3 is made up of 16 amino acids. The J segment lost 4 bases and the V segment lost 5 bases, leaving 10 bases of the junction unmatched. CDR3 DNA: TGTGCCAGCAGTGTAGGGCCGACAGGGGCGAATCAGCCCCAGCATTTT. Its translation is CASSVGPTGANQPQHF.

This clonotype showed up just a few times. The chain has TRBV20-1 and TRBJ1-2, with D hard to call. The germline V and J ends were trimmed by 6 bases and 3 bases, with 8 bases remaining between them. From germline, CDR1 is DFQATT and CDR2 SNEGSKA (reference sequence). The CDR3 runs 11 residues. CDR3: CSAEGDYGYTF. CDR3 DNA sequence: TGCAGTGCCGAAGGAGACTATGGCTACACCTTC.

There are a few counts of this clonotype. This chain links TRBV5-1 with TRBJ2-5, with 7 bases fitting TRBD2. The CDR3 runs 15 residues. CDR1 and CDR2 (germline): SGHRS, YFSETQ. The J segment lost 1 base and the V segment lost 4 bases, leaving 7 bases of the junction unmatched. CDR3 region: CASSILGGGQETQYF. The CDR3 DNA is TGCGCCAGCAGCATACTCGGCGGGGGCCAAGAGACCCAGTACTTC.

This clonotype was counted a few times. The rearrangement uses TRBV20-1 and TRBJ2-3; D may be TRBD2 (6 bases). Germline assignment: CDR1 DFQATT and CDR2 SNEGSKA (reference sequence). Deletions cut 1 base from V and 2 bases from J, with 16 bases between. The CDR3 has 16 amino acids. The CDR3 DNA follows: TGCAGTGCTAGAGGCTCCATGGGGGGATTCACAGATACGCAGTATTTT. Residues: CSARGSMGGFTDTQYF.